These 25 T cell receptor beta chains were all obtained from the same sample, sequenced in a study of blood T cells in healthy people across ages. The second PCR ran 7 to 11 cycles with a sample-barcoded 5' primer and J-beta primers. One entry per CDR3 protein, called by TCRdb with MiXCR from the 5' RACE reads. The sample shows about 770,000 distinct CDR3 sequences, roughly 44% of them seen only once. Sequencing was done on a sample of blood. The receptors originated from a man aged 60 to 69 in good health.

To note about this clonotype: This may come from a read error, since a much larger clone is one base off. The CDR3 DNA reads as TGCAGCGTTGAAAGCCAGGACAGGGCCCAAGAGACCCAGTACTTC. As protein: CSVESQDRAQETQYF. V and J are TRBV29-1 and TRBJ2-5, with 8 bases aligning to TRBD1. Germline trimming cut 2 bases from V and 1 base from J; bases unmatched to any gene: 6. CDR1 and CDR2 (germline): SQVTM, ANQGSEA. CDR3 length: 15 amino acids. The full variable domain, rest sourced from reference TRBV29-1 and TRBJ2-5, is SAVISQKPSRDICQRGTSLTIQCQVDSQVTMMFWYRQQPGQSLTLIATANQGSEATYESGFVIDKFPISRPNLTFSTLTVSNMSPEDSSIYLCSVESQDRAQETQYFGPGTRLLVL.

V is TRBV7-9 and J is TRBJ2-3; D possibly corresponds to TRBD2 (5 bases). This CDR3 spans 15 amino acids. The germline V gene has CDR1 SEHNR and CDR2 FQNEAQ (reference sequence). V was cut by 8 bases and J by 2 bases, with 17 bases left in between. The CDR3 bases are TGTGCCAGCCGACTGCACGGACTGACCACAGATACGCAGTATTTT. It translates to CASRLHGLTTDTQYF. Full variable domain (rest looked up from reference TRBV7-9 and TRBJ2-3): DTGVSQNPRHKITKRGQNVTFRCDPISEHNRLYWYRQTLGQGPEFLTYFQNEAQLEKSRLLSDRFSAERPKGSFSTLEIQRTEQGDSAMYLCASRLHGLTTDTQYFGPGTRLTVL.

V gene TRBV7-6 combines with J gene TRBJ2-1, with D possibly TRBD1 on 6 matching bases. CDR3 length: 15 residues. Trimming left V 5 bases short and J 2 bases short, with 13 bases between. The germline V gene has CDR1 SGHVS and CDR2 FNYEAQ. This CDR3 is CASSQQGHTYNEQFF. The CDR3 DNA reads as TGTGCCAGCAGCCAACAGGGACACACCTACAATGAGCAGTTCTTC.

This chain links TRBV20-1 with TRBJ2-1; possible D gene TRBD2, 6 bases. The CDR3 covers 13 residues. V was trimmed by 3 bases and J by 5 bases, leaving 11 bases between them. CDR1 and CDR2 (germline): DFQATT, SNEGSKA (reference sequence). Here the CDR3 reads CSARGLSHNEQFF. The DNA of the CDR3 is TGCAGTGCTAGGGGACTTAGTCACAATGAGCAGTTCTTC.

This clonotype was found a few times. The chain links TRBV5-5 to TRBJ1-2; 7 nucleotides align to TRBD1. After removal of 3 bases from V and 5 bases from J, the junction contained 7 bases not matched to a gene. Germline V gene data show CDR1 as SGHKS and CDR2 as YYEKEE (reference sequence). The CDR3 extends over 14 amino acids. CDR3 region: CASSWEQGLYGYTF. CDR3 bases: TGTGCCAGCAGCTGGGAACAGGGGCTTTATGGCTACACCTTC. Drawing the rest from reference TRBV5-5 and TRBJ1-2, the complete variable domain is DAGVTQSPTHLIKTRGQQVTLRCSPISGHKSVSWYQQVLGQGPQFIFQYYEKEERGRGNFPDRFSARQFPNYSSELNVNALLLGDSALYLCASSWEQGLYGYTFGSGTRLTVV.

This clonotype was seen once. The V gene is TRBV18, the J gene TRBJ2-7, with D hard to call. The CDR3 is made up of 15 amino acids. The V and J ends lost 3 bases and 3 bases respectively, with 15 bases between them. Per germline, CDR1 KGHSH and CDR2 LQKENI. CDR3 residues: CASSPQGGRDYEQYF. In nucleotides, the CDR3 is TGTGCCAGCTCACCCCAAGGTGGCAGAGACTACGAGCAGTACTTC.

This clonotype came up a few times. The chain combines TRBV3-1 with TRBJ1-1; D remains unclear. Germline V lookup: CDR1 LGHDT, CDR2 YNNKEL (reference sequence). This CDR3 spans 12 amino acids. Trimming took 2 bases from V and 7 from J, leaving 8 bases between them. The CDR3 DNA reads TGTGCCAGCAGCCAATTTTTCGGTGAAGCTTTCTTT. It is translated as CASSQFFGEAFF.

The DNA for the CDR3 is TGTGCCAGCAGTGATTCAGGGGGCCGAGTCTACAATGAGCAGTTCTTC. This codes for CASSDSGGRVYNEQFF. This rearrangement joins TRBV25-1 to TRBJ2-1, with TRBD1 identical over 8 bases. The CDR3 contains 16 residues. Germline trimming cut 3 bases from V and 3 bases from J; bases unmatched to any gene: 7. The germline V gene has CDR1 MGHDK and CDR2 SYGVNS.

The chain links TRBV29-1 to TRBJ2-5, with TRBD1 as a possible D gene (5 bases). The DNA end lines up better with TRBJ2-7; the J call may be wrong. Germline CDR1 is SQVTM and CDR2 is ANQGSEA. This CDR3 has 13 amino acids. The CDR3 reads CSVEETDTYEQYF. CDR3 DNA: TGCAGCGTTGAAGAGACGGACACCTACGAGCAGTACTTC.

V is TRBV20-1 and J is TRBJ2-7, with D possibly being TRBD1 or TRBD2 (5 bases each). TRBJ2-5 explains the end of the DNA better; the J call may be wrong. Germline V gene data show CDR1 as DFQATT and CDR2 as SNEGSKA (reference sequence). This CDR3 contains 12 residues. The CDR3 nucleotides read TGCAGTGCTAGGAGGGGTCTAAAGACCCAGTACTTC. Protein sequence: CSARRGLKTQYF.

The chain uses TRBV12-3 or TRBV12-4 and TRBJ2-7, with a weak D call TRBD2 (5 bases). The CDR3 covers 14 residues. V lost 3 bases, J lost 0 bases, and 9 bases lay in between. CDR3 DNA: TGTGCCAGCAGTTTCGACGGGATCTCCTACGAGCAGTACTTC. Translating gives CASSFDGISYEQYF.

This chain links TRBV6-2 or TRBV6-3 with TRBJ2-7; D ambiguous. V shed 8 bases and J shed 3 bases, with 14 bases lying between them. CDR3 length: 13 amino acids. Germline V lookup: CDR1 MNHEY, CDR2 SVGEGT. The CDR3 DNA reads TGTGCCAGCCGAGACTTAAAAGACTACGAGCAGTACTTC. Translation gives CASRDLKDYEQYF.

CDR3 residues: CASSLEVAETQETQYF. DNA of the CDR3: TGCGCCAGCAGCTTGGAGGTAGCGGAGACGCAAGAGACCCAGTACTTC. The chain employs TRBV5-1 and TRBJ2-5; maybe TRBD2 (6 bases). The V gene lost 0 bases and the J gene lost 2 bases, with 14 bases spanning the gap. Germline V CDR1 and CDR2: SGHRS, YFSETQ. The CDR3 totals 16 residues.

The chain combines TRBV20-1 with TRBJ1-1, with a tentative D call TRBD1 (6 bases). The CDR3 is made up of 12 amino acids. V dropped 4 bases and J dropped 5 bases, with 11 bases sitting between them. Germline CDR1 reads DFQATT; CDR2 reads SNEGSKA (reference sequence). The CDR3 sequence: CSATGQWTEAFF. The CDR3 region has the DNA TGCAGTGCTACTGGACAGTGGACTGAAGCTTTCTTT.

The genes are TRBV7-2 and TRBJ1-6; no clear D. V was cut by 2 bases and J by 8 bases, with 10 bases left in between. This CDR3 region has 14 residues. In germline, CDR1 is SGHTA, CDR2 FQGNSA. The CDR3 DNA reads TGTGCCAGCAGCTTACGGCAGAGGGATTCACCCCTCCACTTT. Translation gives CASSLRQRDSPLHF.

The CDR3, as DNA: TGTGCCAGCAGCTCCGATCTAAGTTTTAGCACAGATACGCAGTATTTT. Amino acids: CASSSDLSFSTDTQYF. The chain employs TRBV7-9 and TRBJ2-3; D is unclear. V was clipped by 4 bases and J by 0 bases, with 14 bases between them. This CDR3 has 16 residues. The germline gives CDR1 SEHNR, CDR2 FQNEAQ (reference sequence). Full variable domain (remainder filled in from reference TRBV7-9 and TRBJ2-3): DTGVSQNPRHKITKRGQNVTFRCDPISEHNRLYWYRQTLGQGPEFLTYFQNEAQLEKSRLLSDRFSAERPKGSFSTLEIQRTEQGDSAMYLCASSSDLSFSTDTQYFGPGTRLTVL.

The sample holds a few counts of this clonotype. The rearrangement joins TRBV30 to TRBJ2-7, with 10 bases fitting TRBD2. The CDR3 length is 14 residues. V gave up 7 bases and J gave up 0 bases; unmatched junction bases: 6. CDR1 and CDR2 from the germline V gene are GTSNPN and SVGIG (reference sequence). In DNA form, the CDR3 reads TGTGCCTTAAGAAGCGGGGGGGTCTCCTACGAGCAGTACTTC. Protein product: CALRSGGVSYEQYF.

Of note for this clonotype: A read error is possible here, since a much larger clone lies one base away. V gene TRBV20-1 combines with J gene TRBJ2-5, with TRBD2 identical over 8 bases. V lost 2 bases, J lost 11 bases, and 4 bases stayed unmatched. This CDR3 comprises 11 residues. Germline CDR1 DFQATT, CDR2 SNEGSKA (reference sequence). In nucleotides, the CDR3 is TGCAGTGCTAGATCCGGGACTAGACAGTACTTC. It is translated as CSARSGTRQYF.

The gene calls are TRBV6-2 or TRBV6-3 and TRBJ1-5, with no clear D. Trimming took 2 bases from V and 6 from J, leaving 11 bases between them. The CDR3 sequence is 14 residues long. Germline CDR1 and CDR2: MNHEY and SVGEGT. The CDR3 nucleotides are TGTGCCAGCAGTTACCTTGAGGACCGTCAGCCCCAGCATTTT. Its translation is CASSYLEDRQPQHF.

This chain uses TRBV28 with TRBJ2-5; TRBD1 agrees at 9 bases. The tail of the sequence fits TRBJ2-7 better, so the J call may be wrong. The CDR3 covers 15 residues. CDR1 is MDHEN and CDR2 is SYDVKM in the germline V gene. CDR3 nucleotide sequence: TGTGCCAGCAGGGGCGACAGGGGGAGGGCCTACGAGCAGTACTTC. Translated: CASRGDRGRAYEQYF.

This clonotype was counted a few times. The chain has TRBV20-1 and TRBJ1-1, with D uncertain. Germline loops: CDR1 DFQATT, CDR2 SNEGSKA (reference sequence). This CDR3 region has 13 residues. Trimming took off 1 base at V and 1 base at J, with 7 bases between the two ends. CDR3: CSARGWGNTEAFF. CDR3 in DNA: TGCAGTGCTAGAGGATGGGGGAACACTGAAGCTTTCTTT.

This chain connects TRBV27 to TRBJ2-3, with 8 nucleotides matching TRBD1. Germline lookup yields CDR1 MNHEY and CDR2 SMNVEV (reference sequence). The CDR3 is made up of 15 amino acids. Germline trimming cut 3 bases from V and 2 bases from J; bases unmatched to any gene: 4. CDR3 region: CASSFGQGYTDTQYF. The CDR3 bases are TGTGCCAGCAGTTTTGGACAGGGTTACACAGATACGCAGTATTTT.

The chain joins TRBV6-6 to TRBJ2-7, with D possibly matching TRBD1 (5 bases). The CDR3 covers 14 residues. The germline gives CDR1 MNHNY, CDR2 SVGAGI (reference sequence). Deletions cut 0 bases from V and 3 bases from J, with 9 bases between. The CDR3 DNA reads as TGTGCCAGCAGTTACTCCCTACAGGACTACGAGCAGTACTTC. As protein: CASSYSLQDYEQYF.

The CDR3 DNA is TGTGCCAGCAGCGTCTTTCAGCACCCGAGCTACGAGCAGTACTTC. Translating it yields CASSVFQHPSYEQYF. The J gene is TRBJ2-5, the V gene TRBV9; no clear D gene. The J call may be wrong; the DNA end is better matched by TRBJ2-7. Germline V gene data show CDR1 as SGDLS and CDR2 as YYNGEE. There are 15 residues in the CDR3.

This clonotype has more than one count but fewer than ten. This chain links TRBV20-1 with TRBJ2-1; 8 bases align to TRBD2. From germline, CDR1 is DFQATT and CDR2 SNEGSKA (reference sequence). The CDR3 is 13 residues long. Trimming took 5 bases from V and 6 from J; bases not matched to a gene: 6. The CDR3 DNA reads TGCAGTGCTCAGCGGGGGTTGGGCAATGAGCAGTTCTTC. Its translation: CSAQRGLGNEQFF.